This T cell receptor beta chain was observed in a study of beta chain features in type 1 diabetes. Across the whole study: Age, gender, cell numbers and subset yield matched between patients and controls.

The study's findings and limits: PCR might preferentially amplify shorter templates, equally in patients and controls.

Sorted populations all exceeded 95% purity. To note about this clone: Its specificity is unknown.

CDR1 MGHRA and CDR2 YSYEKL come from the germline V gene. V lost 0 bases and J 9 bases, leaving 12 bases between the germline ends. The CDR3 runs 14 residues. The whole isolated RNA underwent reverse transcription, so sequencing captured expressed TCRB transcripts. The assay was immunoSEQ multiplex PCR, and TCRdb's table has in-frame clones only and misses some. The sample includes 25,000 or so clones, 55% to 75% of them seen just once. This clonotype was sampled from a woman aged 35 to 49 in good health. Sequenced sample: Tregs from blood. The chain couples TRBV4-1 to TRBJ2-1; no definite D call. The CDR3 DNA is TGCGCCAGCAGCCAAGAATTGACACATGGTGAGCAGTTCTTC. It translates to CASSQELTHGEQFF.